This T cell receptor (beta chain) was obtained from a study of T cell responses to AZD1222 COVID-19 vaccine. Study observations and caveats: Seropositivity was recorded at baseline in only 6 or 7 AZD1222 recipients. Two doses of AZD1222 preceded a rise in Spike-specific TCR breadth and depth. In all cases, repertoires were sampled only after the peak T cell response. Most donors were white British, females outnumbered males, and clonal diversity was possibly underestimated.

Measured with immunoSEQ multiplex PCR; TCRdb has only the in-frame clones, and not every one. The sample includes 98,000 or so clones, around nine tenths of them seen just once. This clone has a handful of counts. Its antigen is not identified. V shed 3 bases and J shed 10 bases, with 22 bases lying between them. The CDR3 is made up of 17 amino acids. Germline CDR1 is LGHNA and CDR2 is YNFKEQ. The rearrangement uses TRBV4-2 and TRBJ1-6; D is perhaps TRBD1 (6 bases). This TCR came from an adult who received the MenACWY meningococcal vaccine as a control. The sequencing here drew on peripheral blood, taken 28 days after the second dose of the MenACWY control vaccine. CDR3 in DNA: TGTGCCAGCAGCCATAACCAACTTCGGGACAAGTCCTCACCCCTCCACTTT. It specifies CASSHNQLRDKSSPLHF.